The T cell receptor (beta chain) under discussion was sequenced for a study of Ad26.COV2.S vaccination and SARS-CoV-2 variants. The CDR3 runs 14 residues. V lost 7 bases and J lost 6, with 18 bases in between. CDR1 SGHAT and CDR2 FQNNGV come from the germline V gene. With regard to this clone: What it binds is unknown.

Using immunoSEQ multiplex PCR, the repertoire was profiled, and TCRdb retains in-frame clones only, with some absent. The repertoire holds a few hundred thousand clones, with 80% to 90% as singletons. Treatment described: roughly 20 received Ad26.COV2.S at low or high dose, single or two shots; roughly five received placebo; per-sample allocation not given. Specimens were obtained on day 63 following the first vaccine or placebo injection. Study-level points and caveats: Total T cell responses may have been underestimated by the TCR breadth and depth analyses.

V is TRBV11-2 and J is TRBJ1-1; no clear D gene. The sequence derives from a person between 18 and 59 years old who received the Ad26.COV2.S COVID-19 vaccine or a placebo. The sequencing used peripheral blood, collected in a trial of Ad26.COV2.S vaccine versus placebo. CDR3 coding DNA: TGTGCCAGCACCCCGGCCTCCGAGGCCCCTGAAGCTTTCTTT. Translating gives CASTPASEAPEAFF.